The next 13 T cell receptor beta chains were all read from a single sample in a study of shared T cell receptors in the human thymus. Sequencing was performed with immunoSEQ multiplex PCR; in TCRdb, only in-frame clones are kept and a portion is missing. The sample has roughly 550,000 clones, around 82% seen once. The same specimen was also included in a second study, on human thymus T cells.

The material sequenced was thymocytes. These receptors all stem from a boy under three years old with a congenital heart defect.

The rearrangement joins TRBV7-2 to TRBJ2-1, with D hard to call. CDR1 and CDR2 from the germline V gene are SGHTA and FQGNSA. V was pared by 5 bases and J by 6 bases, with 11 bases between. The CDR3 runs 13 residues. Written as DNA, the CDR3 is TGTGCCAGCAGCCCCCCCGGCGGCAATGAGCAGTTCTTC. It translates to CASSPPGGNEQFF.

The rearrangement links TRBV6-6 to TRBJ2-3; the match to TRBD1 covers 7 bases. The CDR3 spans 13 residues. V gave up 5 bases and J gave up 7 bases; unmatched junction bases: 6. Germline CDR1 and CDR2: MNHNY and SVGAGI (reference sequence). The CDR3 coding sequence is TGTGCCAGCAGTGTCGACAGGGAACATACGCAGTATTTT. Translated: CASSVDREHTQYF.

This clone has only one observation. The genes are TRBV28 and TRBJ2-7; 8 nucleotides match TRBD1. CDR3 length: 13 residues. Germline trimming cut 6 bases from V and 2 bases from J; bases unmatched to any gene: 3. Germline CDR1 and CDR2: MDHEN and SYDVKM. Here the CDR3 DNA reads TGTGCCAGCAGGTGGGACAGGACCTACGAGCAGTACTTC. Translation gives CASRWDRTYEQYF.

The chain employs TRBV27 and TRBJ2-7; TRBD1 agrees at 10 bases. Losses at the gene ends were 6 bases for V and 2 bases for J; bases not matched to a gene: 1. Germline values: CDR1 MNHEY, CDR2 SMNVEV (reference sequence). The CDR3 covers 13 residues. CDR3 loop: CASSDRGPYEQYF. Written as DNA, the CDR3 is TGTGCCAGCAGCGACAGGGGGCCCTACGAGCAGTACTTC.

The genes are TRBV7-3 and TRBJ2-1, with 7 positions matching TRBD2. J was trimmed by 5 bases and V by 3 bases; bases with no gene match: 1. The CDR3 totals 13 residues. Per germline, CDR1 SGHTA and CDR2 FQGTGA. CDR3 sequence (DNA): TGTGCCAGCAGCTTTGGGGGGGACAATGAGCAGTTCTTC. Residues: CASSFGGDNEQFF.

This clone has just a few counts. The gene calls are TRBV5-1 and TRBJ1-1; a weak D match, TRBD1 (6 bases). Germline values: CDR1 SGHRS, CDR2 YFSETQ. Trimming removed 0 bases from V and 4 bases from J, with 22 bases in between. This CDR3 region has 18 residues. Here the CDR3 reads CASSLGGISTGFRTEAFF. CDR3 coding DNA: TGCGCCAGCAGCTTGGGGGGAATATCTACAGGGTTTCGCACTGAAGCTTTCTTT.

V usage is TRBV5-1 and J usage is TRBJ2-5, with 13 positions matching TRBD2. The CDR3 consists of 18 residues. In germline, CDR1 is SGHRS, CDR2 YFSETQ. V gave up 5 bases and J gave up 0 bases; unmatched junction bases: 10. The CDR3 is CASRTGLAGVRYQETQYF. The CDR3 nucleotides read TGCGCCAGCAGAACCGGACTAGCGGGAGTAAGGTACCAAGAGACCCAGTACTTC.

This chain joins TRBV2 and TRBJ2-5; TRBD2 agrees at 7 bases. This CDR3 spans 16 amino acids. The germline V gene has CDR1 SNHLY and CDR2 FYNNEI. The V gene end was trimmed by 1 base and the J gene end by 4 bases; junction bases not matched to a gene: 9. The CDR3 loop reads CASSEDVRGGGETQYF. In nucleotides, the CDR3 is TGTGCCAGCAGTGAAGATGTGAGGGGCGGGGGAGAGACCCAGTACTTC. The whole variable domain, remainder taken from reference TRBV2 and TRBJ2-5, is EPEVTQTPSHQVTQMGQEVILRCVPISNHLYFYWYRQILGQKVEFLVSFYNNEISEKSEIFDDQFSVERPDGSNFTLKIRSTKLEDSAMYFCASSEDVRGGGETQYFGPGTRLLVL.

This clone showed up just a few times. V gene TRBV25-1 combines with J gene TRBJ2-7; 10 bases are a match to TRBD1. Germline loops: CDR1 MGHDK, CDR2 SYGVNS. This CDR3 is built from 15 residues. J was trimmed by 4 bases and V by 3 bases; bases with no gene match: 6. This CDR3 reads CASSDRDRGTYEQYF. The CDR3 nucleotides read TGTGCCAGCAGTGACCGGGACAGGGGAACTTACGAGCAGTACTTC.

The chain links TRBV5-4 to TRBJ2-7; TRBD2 is a possible D gene (5 bases). The V and J ends lost 3 bases and 3 bases respectively, with 16 bases between them. CDR3 length: 15 amino acids. CDR1 SGHNT and CDR2 YYREEE come from the germline V gene (reference sequence). The CDR3 loop reads CASSSPGVGCYEQYF. Written as DNA, the CDR3 is TGTGCCAGCAGCTCCCCCGGGGTTGGATGCTACGAGCAGTACTTC.

Concerning this clone itself: Other DNA sequences in this sample translate to the same CDR3. The chain carries TRBV28 and TRBJ2-4, with D maybe TRBD2 (5 bases). The V gene lost 3 bases and the J gene lost 0 bases, with 6 bases spanning the gap. The CDR3 length is 14 residues. Germline CDR1 reads MDHEN; CDR2 reads SYDVKM. CDR3 nucleotide sequence: TGTGCCAGCAGTTTCCGGGGAGCCAAAAACATTCAGTACTTC. It is translated as CASSFRGAKNIQYF.

This rearrangement joins TRBV27 to TRBJ2-1; D may be TRBD1 (7 bases). The CDR3 loop spans 17 amino acids. Germline lookup yields CDR1 MNHEY and CDR2 SMNVEV (reference sequence). Deletions cut 6 bases from V and 5 bases from J, with 23 bases between. The CDR3 region has the DNA TGTGCCAGCAGCCGCCCCTTGAGGACAGGACTACACAATGAGCAGTTCTTC. As protein: CASSRPLRTGLHNEQFF.

This clone was counted a few times. The chain employs TRBV29-1 and TRBJ2-1; 9 bases map to TRBD1. V lost 4 bases to trimming and J lost 2 bases; unmatched junction nucleotides: 3. The length of the CDR3 is 14 residues. Germline loops: CDR1 SQVTM, CDR2 ANQGSEA. This CDR3 is CSVATGGPYNEQFF. CDR3 DNA: TGCAGCGTTGCGACAGGGGGTCCCTACAATGAGCAGTTCTTC.